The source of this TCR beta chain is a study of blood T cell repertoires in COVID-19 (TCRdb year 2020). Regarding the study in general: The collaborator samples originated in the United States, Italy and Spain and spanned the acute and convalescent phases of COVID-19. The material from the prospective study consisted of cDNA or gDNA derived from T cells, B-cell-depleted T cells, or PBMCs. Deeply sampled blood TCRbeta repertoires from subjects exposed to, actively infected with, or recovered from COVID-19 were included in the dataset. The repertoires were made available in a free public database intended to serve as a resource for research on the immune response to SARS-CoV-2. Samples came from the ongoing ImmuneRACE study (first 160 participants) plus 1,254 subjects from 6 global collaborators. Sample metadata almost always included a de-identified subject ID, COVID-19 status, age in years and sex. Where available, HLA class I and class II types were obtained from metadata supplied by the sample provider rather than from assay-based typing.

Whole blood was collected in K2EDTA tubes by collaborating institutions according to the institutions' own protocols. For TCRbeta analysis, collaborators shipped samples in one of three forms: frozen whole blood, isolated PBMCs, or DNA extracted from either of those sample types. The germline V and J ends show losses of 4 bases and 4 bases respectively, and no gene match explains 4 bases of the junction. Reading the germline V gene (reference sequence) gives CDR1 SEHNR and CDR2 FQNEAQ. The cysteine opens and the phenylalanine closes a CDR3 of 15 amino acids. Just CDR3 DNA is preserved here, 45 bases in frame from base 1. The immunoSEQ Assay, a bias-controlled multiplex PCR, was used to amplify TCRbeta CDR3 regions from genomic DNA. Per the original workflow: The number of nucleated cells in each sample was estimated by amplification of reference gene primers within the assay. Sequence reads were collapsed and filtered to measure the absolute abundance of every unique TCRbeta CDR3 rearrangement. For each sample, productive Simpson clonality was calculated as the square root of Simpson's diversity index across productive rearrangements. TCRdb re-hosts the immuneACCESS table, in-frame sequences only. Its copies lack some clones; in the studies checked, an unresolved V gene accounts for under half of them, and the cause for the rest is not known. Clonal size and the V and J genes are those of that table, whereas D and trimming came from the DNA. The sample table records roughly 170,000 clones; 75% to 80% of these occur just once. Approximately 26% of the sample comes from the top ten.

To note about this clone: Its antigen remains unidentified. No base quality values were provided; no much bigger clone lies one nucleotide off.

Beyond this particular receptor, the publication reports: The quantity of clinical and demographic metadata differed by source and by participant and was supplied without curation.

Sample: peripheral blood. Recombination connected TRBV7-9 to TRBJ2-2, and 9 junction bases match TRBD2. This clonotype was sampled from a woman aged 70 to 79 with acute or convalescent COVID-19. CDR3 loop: CASSYGGRATGELFF. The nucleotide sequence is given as TGTGCCAGCAGCTACGGCGGGAGGGCCACCGGGGAGCTGTTTTTT.